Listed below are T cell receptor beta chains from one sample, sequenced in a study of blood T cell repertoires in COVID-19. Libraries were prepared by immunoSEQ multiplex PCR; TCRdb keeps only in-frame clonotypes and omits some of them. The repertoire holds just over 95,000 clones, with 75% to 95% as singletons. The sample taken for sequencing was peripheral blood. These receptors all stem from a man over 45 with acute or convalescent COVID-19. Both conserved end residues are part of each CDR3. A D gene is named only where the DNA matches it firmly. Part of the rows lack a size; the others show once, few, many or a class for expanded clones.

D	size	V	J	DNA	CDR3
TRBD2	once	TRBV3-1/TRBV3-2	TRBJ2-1	TGTGCCAGCAGACCCCTATCTAGCGGGAGCCACAATGAGCAGTTCTTC	CASRPLSSGSHNEQFF
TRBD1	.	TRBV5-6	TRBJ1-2	TGTGCCAGCAGCCCCCCAAGGACAGGTGATGGCTACACCTTC	CASSPPRTGDGYTF
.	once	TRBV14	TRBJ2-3	TGTGCCAGCAGCCCCCACCACTTTCAGGGGAGGGGCACAGATACGCAGTATTTT	CASSPHHFQGRGTDTQYF
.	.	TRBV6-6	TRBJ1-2	TGTGCCAGCGCGCAGGGAGGGACCTATGGCTACACCTTC	CASAQGGTYGYTF
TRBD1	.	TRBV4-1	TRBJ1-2	TGCGCCAGCAGCCAAGGTATCGGGACAGCGAGTGGCTACACCTTC	CASSQGIGTASGYTF
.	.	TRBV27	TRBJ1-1	TGTGCCAGCAGTTTATCGAAAGGGGTTGAAGCTTTCTTT	CASSLSKGVEAFF
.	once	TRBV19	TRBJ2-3	TGTGCCACCGCCGGGCGGGTTGCGCAGTATTTT	CATAGRVAQYF
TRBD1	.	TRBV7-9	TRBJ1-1	TGTGCCAGCAGCTGGGGGGACAGGGAAACTGAAGCTTTCTTT	CASSWGDRETEAFF
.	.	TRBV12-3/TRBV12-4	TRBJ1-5	TGTGCCAGCAGTCTCAGGGGACCTCAGCCCCAGCATTTT	CASSLRGPQPQHF
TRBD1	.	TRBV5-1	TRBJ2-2	TGCGCCAGCAGCTTGGACCCGGGGGGACAGGGTAACACCGGGGAGCTGTTTTTT	CASSLDPGGQGNTGELFF
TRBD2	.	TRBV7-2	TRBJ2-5	TGTGCCAGCAGCTTAGATCTTAGCGGGACTAGCGGCAACCAAGAGACCCAGTACTTC	CASSLDLSGTSGNQETQYF
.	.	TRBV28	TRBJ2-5	TGTGCCAGCAGTTTCGGGGGATCCCAAGAGACCCAGTACTTC	CASSFGGSQETQYF
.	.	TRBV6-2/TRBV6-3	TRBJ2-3	TGTGCCAGCAGCCTCCTTGGACGGGGTCCAGATACGCAGTATTTT	CASSLLGRGPDTQYF
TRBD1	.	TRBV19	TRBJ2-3	TGTGCCAGTAGTAACACCGGGACAGTAAACACAGATACGCAGTATTTT	CASSNTGTVNTDTQYF
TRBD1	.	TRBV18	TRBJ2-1	TGTGCCAGCTCACCACTGGGACAGGGGGCTACGAGCAATGAGCAGTTCTTC	CASSPLGQGATSNEQFF
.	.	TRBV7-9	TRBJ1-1	TGTGCCAGCAGCTTGTCGCAGGGTTTAAGGAACACTGAAGCTTTCTTT	CASSLSQGLRNTEAFF
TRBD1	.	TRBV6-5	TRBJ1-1	TGTGCCAGCAACGGCCCGGGACAGGGGGAGGCTGAAGCTTTCTTT	CASNGPGQGEAEAFF
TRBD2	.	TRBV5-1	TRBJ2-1	TGCGCCAGCAGCTTCGGGCAAGCGGGAGGGCTCAACAATGAGCAGTTCTTC	CASSFGQAGGLNNEQFF
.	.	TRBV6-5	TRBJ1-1	TGTGCCAGCACGGCGGAGGGCACTGAAGCTTTCTTT	CASTAEGTEAFF
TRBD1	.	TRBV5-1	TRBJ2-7	TGCGCCAGCAGCTTACAGACAGGGTACGACGAGCAGTACTTC	CASSLQTGYDEQYF
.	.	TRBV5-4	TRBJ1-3	TGTGCCAGCAGCTTAGAGCCCTCTGGAAACACCATATATTTT	CASSLEPSGNTIYF
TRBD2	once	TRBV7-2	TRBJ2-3	TGTGCCAGCAGCTTAGAGGGGACTAGCGTCACAGATACGCAGTATTTT	CASSLEGTSVTDTQYF
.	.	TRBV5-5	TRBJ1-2	TGTGCCACCACACAGAATAACTATGGCTACACCTTC	CATTQNNYGYTF
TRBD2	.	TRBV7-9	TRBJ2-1	TGTGCCAGCAGCCCCATAGCGGGAGGGCCCGGTGAGCAGTTCTTC	CASSPIAGGPGEQFF
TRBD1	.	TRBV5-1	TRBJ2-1	TGCGCCAGCAGAACACAGGGGAGCGATGAGCAGTTCTTC	CASRTQGSDEQFF
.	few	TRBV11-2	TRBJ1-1	TGTGCCAGCACCTCGAGTGCCGAAGCTTTCTTT	CASTSSAEAFF
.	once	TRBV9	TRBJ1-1	TGTGCCAGCAGCGTAGCTACGGGGGGCCTGAACACTGAAGCTTTCTTT	CASSVATGGLNTEAFF
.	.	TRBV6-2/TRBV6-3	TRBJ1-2	TGTGCCAGCAGTCGTCGAGAGAGCGACTATGGCTACACCTTC	CASSRRESDYGYTF
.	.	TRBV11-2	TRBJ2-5	TGTGCCAGCAGCTTCTATCGGAGACAAGAGACCCAGTACTTC	CASSFYRRQETQYF
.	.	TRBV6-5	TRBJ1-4	TGTGCCAGCAGACCCGGGGGTTTTAATGAAAAACTGTTTTTT	CASRPGGFNEKLFF
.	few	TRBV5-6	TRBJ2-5	TGTGCCAGCAGCATAACCCGGGATTCCGGAGAGACCCAGTACTTC	CASSITRDSGETQYF
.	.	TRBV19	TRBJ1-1	TGTGCCAGTACTGATACAGGGTTAAGGTTGAATGAAGCTTTCTTT	CASTDTGLRLNEAFF
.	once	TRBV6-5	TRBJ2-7	TGTGCCAGCAGCCCCCTCACAGGGTTCGAGCAGTACTTC	CASSPLTGFEQYF
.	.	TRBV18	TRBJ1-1	TGTGCCAGCTCACCCACAGGGCCCTCGGGAGCTTTCTTT	CASSPTGPSGAFF
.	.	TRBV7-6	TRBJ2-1	TGTGCCAGCAGCTTAGCCGGGTCCTACAATGAGCAGTTCTTC	CASSLAGSYNEQFF